What follows is one T cell receptor beta chain and its context. This entry comes from a study of blood T cell repertoires in COVID-19. On the study more broadly: Samples of COVID-19 (acute and convalescent) were obtained from the United States, Italy and Spain.

Authors' data handling: Amplification of reference gene primers was used by the study to estimate nucleated cell counts. The method was immunoSEQ multiplex PCR; TCRdb's version includes in-frame clones alone and lacks a portion of them. The V and J calls and clone size were taken over from that table, and D and trimming were inferred from the DNA. Of 250,000 to 350,000 clones in the sample, about 87% were seen once. V lost 5 bases and J 3 bases, leaving 9 bases between the germline ends. This CDR3 has 12 residues. CDR1 and CDR2 from the germline V gene are SGDLS and YYNGEE. This chain links TRBV9 with TRBJ2-7; D is possibly TRBD1 (5 bases). Sequencing input: peripheral blood. The TCR originated in a woman in her 50s who had recovered from COVID-19. DNA of the CDR3: TGTGCCAGCAGTCCAGGGTTCTACGAGCAGTACTTC. It yields the protein CASSPGFYEQYF. Looking up the rest from reference TRBV9 and TRBJ2-7 gives the full variable domain: DSGVTQTPKHLITATGQRVTLRCSPRSGDLSVYWYQQSLDQGLQFLIQYYNGEERAKGNILERFSAQQFPDLHSELNLSSLELGDSALYFCASSPGFYEQYFGPGTRLTVT.